The 13 T cell receptor beta chains below were found in one sample sequenced in a study of vaccination and CD4 T cells after COVID-19. What these receptors recognize is not known. Treatment denoted: approximately nine-day PBMC culture with coronavirus spike peptide pools or control peptides (ViraFEST assay). Sequenced with the Oncomine TCR Beta short-read assay was DNA taken from cultured CD4+ T cells. TCRdb analysed the PCR reads with MiXCR anew, one entry per CDR3 protein. The sample lists approximately 16,000 distinct CDR3 sequences, 52% occurring once. This specimen was CD4+ T cells from blood, cultured in vitro, taken before SARS-CoV-2 vaccination. All receptors come from a human donor who had recovered from COVID-19.

This chain links TRBV6-1 with TRBJ1-2, with D maybe TRBD1 (6 bases). The CDR3 runs to 15 residues. Trimming took 6 bases from V and 3 from J, leaving 17 bases between them. Germline CDR1 MNHNS, CDR2 SASEGT. In DNA form, the CDR3 reads TGTGCCAGCAGCCCAGAACAGGGCATGTACTATGGCTACACCTTC. It encodes CASSPEQGMYYGYTF.

This chain's CDR3 is CASSSLGQGGIAFF. The CDR3 DNA reads as TGTGCCAGCAGCTCACTGGGACAGGGCGGGATAGCTTTCTTT. The genes are TRBV5-4 and TRBJ1-1; TRBD1 matches 9 bases. There are 14 residues in the CDR3. The ends lost 3 bases at V and 10 bases at J; junction bases unmatched: 10. Germline lookup yields CDR1 SGHNT and CDR2 YYREEE (reference sequence).

This clonotype was seen a few times. The genes are TRBV6-1 and TRBJ2-5, with TRBD1 matching 7 bases. V shed 7 bases and J 5 bases; nucleotides not matched to a gene: 16. The CDR3 has 16 amino acids. Germline values: CDR1 MNHNS, CDR2 SASEGT. The CDR3 here is CASTVKVRQGTETQYF. The CDR3 DNA sequence: TGTGCCAGCACAGTGAAAGTAAGACAGGGTACCGAGACCCAGTACTTC.

The sample holds a few counts of this clonotype. The chain has TRBV27 and TRBJ2-7; TRBD1 matches at 9 bases. The CDR3 runs to 13 residues. With 6 bases clipped from V and 5 bases from J, the junction kept 5 bases outside the gene matches. Germline CDR1 is MNHEY and CDR2 is SMNVEV (reference sequence). CDR3 coding DNA: TGTGCCAGCAGACGGACAGGGGTCCACGAGCAGTACTTC. It specifies CASRRTGVHEQYF.

The J gene is TRBJ2-3, the V gene TRBV6-5; 9 bases match TRBD1. Trimming removed 2 bases from V and 2 bases from J; junction bases left unmatched: 2. The CDR3 is 15 amino acids. Germline CDR1 is MNHEY and CDR2 is SVGAGI. The CDR3 here is CASSYGTGTTDTQYF. The DNA for the CDR3 is TGTGCCAGCAGTTACGGGACAGGGACCACAGATACGCAGTATTTT.

This clonotype was recorded a few times. The rearrangement joins TRBV15 to TRBJ2-5, with D perhaps TRBD1 (6 bases). V lost 5 bases, J lost 3 bases, and 13 bases lay in between. The CDR3 runs 14 residues. CDR1 and CDR2 from the germline V gene are LNHNV and YYDKDF (reference sequence). CDR3 residues: CATSRRGLEETQYF. CDR3 DNA sequence: TGTGCCACCAGCCGCAGGGGTCTCGAAGAGACCCAGTACTTC.

This clonotype appeared a few times. The chain links TRBV28 to TRBJ1-2, with unresolved D. The CDR3 is 13 residues long. Per germline, CDR1 MDHEN and CDR2 SYDVKM. Trimming removed 8 bases from V and 1 base from J, with 11 bases in between. CDR3 DNA: TGTGCCAGCGAGACGGCATTTAACTATGGCTACACCTTC. Its protein product is CASETAFNYGYTF.

The J gene is TRBJ2-1, the V gene TRBV24-1; TRBD2 matches at 12 bases. The germline V gene has CDR1 KGHDR and CDR2 SFDVKD. The V and J ends lost 3 bases and 4 bases, in that order; junction bases with no gene match: 3. The CDR3 is 16 residues long. CDR3 amino acids: CATSDPTSGGYNEQFF. Written as DNA, the CDR3 is TGTGCCACCAGTGATCCGACTAGCGGGGGTTACAATGAGCAGTTCTTC.

The V call is TRBV10-2, the J call TRBJ1-5; the match to TRBD1 covers 9 bases. The germline V gene has CDR1 WSHSY and CDR2 SAAADI. The CDR3 consists of 15 residues. V lost 6 bases to trimming and J lost 1 base; unmatched junction nucleotides: 4. The DNA for the CDR3 is TGCGCCAGCAGGGCCGGGACAGGGAGCAATCAGCCCCAGCATTTT. The encoded protein is CASRAGTGSNQPQHF.

This clonotype was observed a single time. V usage is TRBV20-1 and J usage is TRBJ1-1; D not resolved. This CDR3 region has 14 residues. Trimming shortened V by 5 bases and J by 0 bases, and 13 bases separated the two germline ends. Germline CDR1 and CDR2: DFQATT and SNEGSKA (reference sequence). CDR3 sequence: CSALFGWMNTEAFF. In DNA, the CDR3 is TGCAGTGCTCTTTTCGGCTGGATGAACACTGAAGCTTTCTTT.

This rearrangement joins TRBV12-3 or TRBV12-4 to TRBJ1-6; D perhaps matches TRBD1 (5 bases). The CDR3 runs to 15 residues. V gave up 3 bases and J gave up 4 bases, with 10 bases separating them. CDR3 nucleotide sequence: TGTGCCAGCAGTTTTACGGGACGATATAATTCACCCCTCCACTTT. It is translated as CASSFTGRYNSPLHF.

There are a few counts of this clonotype. The chain links TRBV10-3 to TRBJ2-2; 14 bases line up with TRBD2. This CDR3 comprises 16 residues. V lost 4 bases to trimming and J lost 7 bases; unmatched junction nucleotides: 5. Per the germline V gene, CDR1 is ENHRY and CDR2 is SYGVKD. CDR3 in DNA: TGTGCCATCAGTGGGGGGACTAGCGGGAGCGGCGGGGAGCTGTTTTTT. Protein sequence: CAISGGTSGSGGELFF.

Note on this clonotype: The junction shows a germline mismatch at one end, possibly a read error. This chain connects TRBV2 to TRBJ1-5, with 10 bases aligning to TRBD1. Germline V gene data show CDR1 as SNHLY and CDR2 as FYNNEI. The CDR3 loop spans 16 amino acids. The CDR3 DNA sequence: TGTGCCAGCAGTGGACAGGGGGCGCGAAGCAATCAGTCCCAGCATTTT. Translated: CASSGQGARSNQSQHF.